This TCR beta chain was sequenced in a study of control samples from healthy donors and cancer patients. Libraries were prepared by immunoSEQ multiplex PCR; TCRdb keeps only in-frame clonotypes and omits some of them. Among approximately 100,000 clones listed, roughly 92% were seen once. This sequence was found in a human donor in good health. The donor label of this sample is uncertain. Source material: blood.

CDR3 residues: CASSQLPESNEQFF. The CDR3 nucleotides read TGTGCCAGCAGCCAACTACCGGAGAGCAATGAGCAGTTCTTC. The chain employs TRBV3-1 (or the pseudogene TRBV3-2) and TRBJ2-1; no clear D gene. Trimming removed 2 bases at V and 6 bases at J, with 11 bases between. CDR1 and CDR2 (germline): LGHDT, YNNKEL (reference sequence). The CDR3 loop spans 14 amino acids.